The 7 T cell receptor beta chains reported below all come from one sample, sequenced in a study of shared clonotypes between healthy human individuals. The data were produced by immunoSEQ multiplex PCR, yet TCRdb's version contains in-frame clones alone and is incomplete. Among approximately 590,000 clones listed, roughly 96% were seen once. The naive CD8 population came from CD45RO-negative cells selected for CCR7, without terminally differentiated effector memory CD45RA+ cells. Sequenced material: naive CD8+ T cells sorted from blood. The receptors were gathered from a woman aged 25 to 39 in good health.

J is TRBJ2-7 and V is TRBV28, with 9 positions matching TRBD2. V shed 5 bases, J shed 4 bases, and the junction held 12 bases outside the gene matches. Germline assignment: CDR1 MDHEN and CDR2 SYDVKM. This CDR3 has 16 residues. The CDR3 protein is CASSPGASGIHYEQYF. The CDR3 region has the DNA TGTGCCAGCAGTCCAGGGGCTAGCGGGATTCATTACGAGCAGTACTTC.

This clone was recorded once. The genes are TRBV15 and TRBJ2-7, with 9 bases aligning to TRBD2. CDR1 is LNHNV, CDR2 YYDKDF, per germline (reference sequence). The length of the CDR3 is 16 residues. With 0 bases clipped from V and 3 bases from J, the junction kept 6 bases outside the gene matches. The CDR3 DNA follows: TGTGCCACCAGCAGAGATCGCGCTAGCGGGATCTACGAGCAGTACTTC. Translated: CATSRDRASGIYEQYF. Complete variable domain (other parts from reference TRBV15 and TRBJ2-7): DAMVIQNPRYQVTQFGKPVTLSCSQTLNHNVMYWYQQKSSQAPKLLFHYYDKDFNNEADTPDNFQSRRPNTSFCFLDIRSPGLGDTAMYLCATSRDRASGIYEQYFGPGTRLTVT.

This rearrangement joins TRBV27 to TRBJ1-4; 7 bases are a match to TRBD1. CDR1 is MNHEY and CDR2 is SMNVEV in the germline V gene (reference sequence). The CDR3 spans 14 residues. J gave up 6 bases and V 3 bases, and 4 bases lay outside the gene matches. As DNA, the CDR3 is TGTGCCAGCAGTTTTTTTGGGACAGATGAAAAACTGTTTTTT. This translates into CASSFFGTDEKLFF.

The J gene is TRBJ1-2, the V gene TRBV30; D uncertain. This CDR3 comprises 11 residues. Germline values: CDR1 GTSNPN, CDR2 SVGIG (reference sequence). V was trimmed by 2 bases and J by 3 bases, leaving 4 bases between them. The CDR3 DNA reads TGTGCCTGGAGTCCCGACTATGGCTACACCTTC. Its translation: CAWSPDYGYTF.

The V and J genes are TRBV9 and TRBJ2-1; TRBD1 might be the D (5 bases). This CDR3 contains 18 residues. V lost 4 bases and J 0 bases, leaving 20 bases between the germline ends. Germline V gene data show CDR1 as SGDLS and CDR2 as YYNGEE. CDR3 sequence: CASSKQGIGPSSYNEQFF. The CDR3 DNA is TGTGCCAGCAGCAAGCAGGGTATAGGCCCGAGCTCCTACAATGAGCAGTTCTTC. Complete variable domain (other parts from reference TRBV9 and TRBJ2-1): DSGVTQTPKHLITATGQRVTLRCSPRSGDLSVYWYQQSLDQGLQFLIQYYNGEERAKGNILERFSAQQFPDLHSELNLSSLELGDSALYFCASSKQGIGPSSYNEQFFGPGTRLTVL.

This clone was observed a single time. The chain combines TRBV27 with TRBJ1-2, with D possibly being TRBD1 (6 bases). Germline V CDR1 and CDR2: MNHEY, SMNVEV (reference sequence). Between the trimmed V and J ends, which lost 6 bases and 7 bases, there was a span of 21 bases. There are 15 residues in the CDR3. The CDR3 region is CASSTGTGSGSGYTF. The DNA for the CDR3 is TGTGCCAGCAGCACAGGTACAGGGAGCGGGAGTGGCTACACCTTC.

The chain is built from TRBV28 and TRBJ2-2; no firm D call. Germline V lookup: CDR1 MDHEN, CDR2 SYDVKM. V gave up 3 bases and J gave up 7 bases, with 12 bases separating them. The CDR3 consists of 14 residues. CDR3 loop: CASSFVLMGGELFF. As DNA, the CDR3 is TGTGCCAGCAGTTTCGTCCTGATGGGCGGGGAGCTGTTTTTT.